What follows are 28 T cell receptor beta chains derived from one specimen sequenced in a study of identical twins (dated by TCRdb to about 2016). Library preparation used 5' RACE. TCRdb names Illumina HiSeq 2000 as the instrument used. TCRdb took the public reads, trimmed them with fastp at Q25, ran MiXCR for clone calling and kept in-frame beta chains. Rows matching on CDR3 protein sequence are summarized as one entry with the most common DNA and genes. The sample contains hundreds of thousands of distinct CDR3 sequences, approximately 18% of them found a single time. The ten largest clones represent approximately 14% of the sample. This sample also belongs to another study, concerning T cells expressing NK-cell markers.

Sequenced sample: PBMCs. The receptors were gathered from a young woman in good health.

The chain combines TRBV20-1 with TRBJ2-5, with 10 bases that match TRBD2. CDR3 length: 16 residues. Germline trimming cut 0 bases from V and 1 base from J; bases unmatched to any gene: 5. The germline V gene has CDR1 DFQATT and CDR2 SNEGSKA (reference sequence). For the CDR3, the DNA is TGCAGTGCTAGAGATGATACTAGCGGGGCCCAAGAGACCCAGTACTTC. Protein: CSARDDTSGAQETQYF.

The chain combines TRBV6-1 with TRBJ2-1, with D possibly called TRBD1 or TRBD2 (5 bases each). There are 14 residues in the CDR3. With 5 bases removed from V and 6 bases from J, the gap between germline ends came to 14 bases. Germline assignment: CDR1 MNHNS and CDR2 SASEGT. DNA for the CDR3: TGTGCCAGCAGTCCCTATGGGGCGGGCAATGAGCAGTTCTTC. This codes for CASSPYGAGNEQFF.

The chain links TRBV11-2 to TRBJ2-5, with no clear D. Germline CDR1 and CDR2: SGHAT and FQNNGV. Trimming removed 5 bases at V and 13 bases at J, with 17 bases between. This CDR3 has 12 residues. The CDR3: CASSPSGLALYF. CDR3 coding DNA: TGTGCCAGCAGCCCCTCGGGTCTGGCCCTGTACTTC.

This clonotype was detected only a few times. This sequence joins TRBV4-3 and TRBJ2-4; D remains ambiguous. This CDR3 spans 11 amino acids. The germline V gene encodes CDR1 LGHNA and CDR2 YSLEER. V was cut by 8 bases and J by 7 bases, with 9 bases left in between. The CDR3 reads CASRDGNIQYF. CDR3 DNA: TGCGCCAGCCGAGATGGGAACATTCAGTACTTC.

This clonotype came up a few times. The chain is built from TRBV12-3 or TRBV12-4 and TRBJ2-1; D gene uncertain. The CDR3 totals 14 residues. The V gene lost 1 base and the J gene lost 6 bases, with 10 bases spanning the gap. CDR3 bases: TGTGCCAGCAGTTTAGGTTCTCCCGGCAATGAGCAGTTCTTC. Its translation is CASSLGSPGNEQFF.

The chain couples TRBV20-1 to TRBJ2-1; D is unclear. The V gene lost 3 bases and the J gene lost 0 bases, with 12 bases spanning the gap. The length of the CDR3 is 15 residues. In germline, CDR1 is DFQATT, CDR2 SNEGSKA (reference sequence). The CDR3: CSASLASSSYNEQFF. CDR3 DNA: TGCAGTGCTAGTCTGGCGTCGAGCTCCTACAATGAGCAGTTCTTC.

This clonotype came up a few times. The gene calls are TRBV10-2 and TRBJ2-1, with 10 bases matching TRBD2. V was clipped by 5 bases and J by 0 bases; unmatched bases: 7. Germline V gives CDR1 WSHSY, CDR2 SAAADI. CDR3 length: 17 amino acids. CDR3 region: CASSFSGGISSYNEQFF. For the CDR3, the DNA is TGCGCCAGCAGTTTTAGCGGGGGGATAAGCTCCTACAATGAGCAGTTCTTC.

The sample holds a few counts of this clonotype. The rearrangement joins TRBV20-1 to TRBJ1-1; D is undetermined. From germline, CDR1 is DFQATT and CDR2 SNEGSKA (reference sequence). With 1 base removed from V and 5 bases from J, the gap between germline ends came to 5 bases. The CDR3 extends over 11 amino acids. DNA for the CDR3: TGCAGTGCTAGAGGGAGGACTGAAGCTTTCTTT. It yields the protein CSARGRTEAFF.

This chain connects TRBV2 to TRBJ1-5; possible D gene TRBD1, 5 bases. Deletions cut 5 bases from V and 7 bases from J, with 15 bases between. Germline CDR1 reads SNHLY; CDR2 reads FYNNEI. The CDR3 extends over 14 amino acids. CDR3 nucleotides: TGTGCCAGCAGTCGACACCTTGGGGGACAGCCCCAGCATTTT. As protein: CASSRHLGGQPQHF.

In its sample, this clonotype was seen once. The chain carries TRBV3-1 and TRBJ2-2; the match to TRBD1 covers 10 bases. Germline V gene data show CDR1 as LGHDT and CDR2 as YNNKEL (reference sequence). With V trimmed by 6 bases and J by 4 bases, 11 bases remained unmatched. This CDR3 region has 17 residues. In nucleotides, the CDR3 is TGTGCCAGCAGAAGGACAGGGGGAACCTCCGGCACCGGGGAGCTGTTTTTT. Translation: CASRRTGGTSGTGELFF. The variable domain in full, completed from reference TRBV3-1 and TRBJ2-2, reads DTAVSQTPKYLVTQMGNDKSIKCEQNLGHDTMYWYKQDSKKFLKIMFSYNNKELIINETVPNRFSPKSPDKAHLNLHINSLELGDSAVYFCASRRTGGTSGTGELFFGEGSRLTVL.

This clonotype was picked up one time. The gene calls are TRBV20-1 and TRBJ1-1; possible D gene TRBD1, 6 bases. Germline CDR1 is DFQATT and CDR2 is SNEGSKA (reference sequence). Trimming stripped 0 bases from V and 2 bases from J, with 16 bases between. This CDR3 spans 16 amino acids. The CDR3 region has the DNA TGCAGTGCTAGAGATATCGGGAAGGGGGTAAACACTGAAGCTTTCTTT. Translation: CSARDIGKGVNTEAFF.

This clonotype was observed once. At one end the junction does not follow the germline gene, possibly because of a read error. The chain employs TRBV5-6 and TRBJ2-7, with D perhaps assigned TRBD1 or TRBD2 (5 bases each). This CDR3 is 14 amino acids long. Germline V CDR1 and CDR2: SGHDT, YYEEEE. The CDR3 region is CACSLAGTHYEQYF. The CDR3 DNA reads TGTGCCTGCAGCTTGGCCGGGACCCACTACGAGCAGTACTTC.

This clonotype was counted at least ten times. This sequence joins TRBV7-8 and TRBJ1-5, with D perhaps matching TRBD1 (6 bases). This CDR3 spans 15 amino acids. The germline gives CDR1 SGHVS, CDR2 FQNEAQ. Trimming removed 2 bases from V and 6 bases from J, with 14 bases in between. The CDR3 loop reads CASSLHQGPGQPQHF. For the CDR3, the DNA is TGTGCCAGCAGCTTACATCAGGGGCCGGGTCAGCCCCAGCATTTT.

This clonotype showed up just a few times. The chain links TRBV11-3 to TRBJ2-1; no clear D gene. The CDR3 extends over 13 amino acids. V lost 5 bases and J 1 base, leaving 6 bases between the germline ends. CDR1 SGHNT and CDR2 YENEEA come from the germline V gene. CDR3 DNA sequence: TGTGCCAGCAGCGCGGCTTCCTACAATGAGCAGTTCTTC. Protein: CASSAASYNEQFF.

The chain links TRBV29-1 to TRBJ1-1; a possible D gene is TRBD1 (5 bases). The germline V gene has CDR1 SQVTM and CDR2 ANQGSEA. CDR3 length: 16 residues. V lost 3 bases, J lost 4 bases, and 21 bases lay in between. CDR3 residues: CSVDPGTFEGSTEAFF. The CDR3, as DNA: TGCAGCGTTGACCCCGGGACTTTCGAGGGTAGCACTGAAGCTTTCTTT.

The chain joins TRBV20-1 to TRBJ2-7; D tentatively reads TRBD1 or TRBD2 (5 bases each). Germline CDR1 is DFQATT and CDR2 is SNEGSKA (reference sequence). V lost 6 bases to trimming and J lost 0 bases, with 15 bases between them. This CDR3 spans 14 amino acids. The CDR3 here is CSAEVRGRSYEQYF. As DNA, the CDR3 is TGCAGTGCGGAAGTGAGGGGTCGCTCCTACGAGCAGTACTTC.

CDR3 sequence reads: CASSQERRSNEQFF. In nucleotides, the CDR3 is TGCGCCAGCAGCCAAGAGAGGCGTAGCAATGAGCAGTTCTTC. The rearrangement joins TRBV4-3 to TRBJ2-1; no clear D gene. V shed 0 bases and J shed 6 bases, with 9 bases lying between them. The germline CDR1 and CDR2 sequences are LGHNA and YSLEER. The CDR3 extends over 14 amino acids.

The V gene is TRBV29-1, the J gene TRBJ2-3, with D tentatively TRBD1 (5 bases). The CDR3 runs to 13 residues. Germline-derived CDR1 and CDR2 are SQVTM and ANQGSEA. CDR3: CSAAAGSTDTQYF. The CDR3 DNA follows: TGCAGTGCAGCCGCAGGGAGCACAGATACGCAGTATTTT.

This chain uses TRBV20-1 with TRBJ1-1; TRBD1 matches at 8 bases. The V segment lost 6 bases and the J segment 4 bases; nucleotides outside the gene matches: 10. The CDR3 is made up of 14 amino acids. Germline CDR1 is DFQATT and CDR2 is SNEGSKA (reference sequence). The CDR3 coding sequence is TGCAGTGCCTCTCGACAGGGGCAGGCCACTGAAGCTTTCTTT. Protein: CSASRQGQATEAFF.

This clonotype was found a few times. The rearrangement links TRBV12-3 or TRBV12-4 to TRBJ2-3, with 14 bases lining up with TRBD2. The CDR3 consists of 16 residues. V was pared by 7 bases and J by 3 bases, with 6 bases of the junction left unmatched. The CDR3 nucleotides are TGTGCCAGCAAGCTACGACTAGCGGGGGGGACAGATACGCAGTATTTT. This translates into CASKLRLAGGTDTQYF.

The J gene is TRBJ1-1, the V gene TRBV5-1; D not resolved. V shed 6 bases and J shed 7 bases, with 19 bases lying between them. The CDR3 loop spans 14 amino acids. The germline CDR1 and CDR2 sequences are SGHRS and YFSETQ. CDR3 bases: TGCGCCAGCACCCTAGAGTTGGACGGAGGTGAAGCTTTCTTT. Translated, it gives CASTLELDGGEAFF.

This clonotype was observed a handful of times. The V and J genes are TRBV5-1 and TRBJ2-1; 7 bases fit TRBD2. The CDR3 length is 14 residues. In germline, CDR1 is SGHRS, CDR2 YFSETQ. With 0 bases clipped from V and 8 bases from J, the junction kept 5 bases outside the gene matches. The CDR3: CASSLELGRDEQFF. As DNA, the CDR3 is TGCGCCAGCAGCTTGGAGCTAGGGAGGGATGAGCAGTTCTTC.

Only a few counts were recorded for this clonotype. The rearrangement joins TRBV11-2 to TRBJ2-1; 13 bases map to TRBD2. Unmatched junction bases numbered 7, after V lost 5 bases and J lost 9 bases. This CDR3 spans 15 amino acids. Germline V gene sequence: CDR1 SGHAT, CDR2 FQNNGV. CDR3 sequence reads: CASSPGGLAGSEQFF. The CDR3 DNA is TGTGCCAGCAGCCCTGGGGGACTAGCGGGAAGTGAGCAGTTCTTC.

The chain combines TRBV7-7 with TRBJ2-3; 8 bases are shared with TRBD2. CDR3 size: 15 residues. Germline lookup yields CDR1 SSHAT and CDR2 FNYEAQ (reference sequence). Losses at the gene ends were 5 bases for V and 4 bases for J; bases not matched to a gene: 8. The CDR3 DNA is TGTGCCAGCAGCCCCTTCGGGGGGGACTCAGATACGCAGTATTTT. Amino acids: CASSPFGGDSDTQYF.

This clonotype was recorded a few times. The V gene is TRBV4-2, the J gene TRBJ2-2, with D maybe TRBD1 (7 bases). V was pared by 3 bases and J by 4 bases, with 12 bases between. CDR1 LGHNA and CDR2 YNFKEQ come from the germline V gene. There are 15 residues in the CDR3. This CDR3 is CASSQEGQITGELFF. The CDR3, as DNA: TGTGCCAGCAGCCAGGAGGGACAGATCACCGGGGAGCTGTTTTTT.

This clonotype was counted ten times or more. This chain joins TRBV12-3 or TRBV12-4 and TRBJ2-1; 10 bases are a match to TRBD2. The CDR3 totals 15 residues. V lost 0 bases to trimming and J lost 8 bases; unmatched junction nucleotides: 4. The CDR3 nucleotides are TGTGCCAGCAGTTTAGCTAGCGGGGGGAAAGATGAGCAGTTCTTC. This codes for CASSLASGGKDEQFF.

As concerns this clonotype: The junction differs from germline at one of its ends, possibly a read error. The chain uses TRBV5-1 and TRBJ1-1; possible D gene TRBD1, 5 bases. Per the germline V gene, CDR1 is SGHRS and CDR2 is YFSETQ. CDR3 length: 13 amino acids. CDR3 in DNA: TGCGCCAGCAGGACCGGGACTCAGACTGGAGCTTTCTTT. It codes for CASRTGTQTGAFF.

The chain links TRBV14 to TRBJ2-1; D call uncertain. The germline CDR1 and CDR2 sequences are SGHDN and FVKESK. CDR3 size: 12 residues. V lost 0 bases and J 13 bases, leaving 10 bases between the germline ends. This CDR3 reads CASSQDKNSQFF. The CDR3 region has the DNA TGTGCCAGCAGCCAAGATAAGAACAGCCAGTTCTTC.